These 20 T cell receptor beta chains were all obtained from the same sample, sequenced in a study of OX40 agonist ivuxolimab in advanced cancers. Sequenced by immunoSEQ multiplex PCR; TCRdb stores in-frame clones only, minus some. The sample lists about 42,000 clones, about four fifths occurring once. Source: CD4+ or CD8+ T cells sorted from blood, taken in a trial of the OX40 agonist ivuxolimab. The receptor set was obtained from an adult with an advanced solid tumor such as melanoma, head and neck, liver or kidney cancer.

The J gene is TRBJ2-7, the V gene TRBV15; tentatively, D is TRBD2 (6 bases). CDR1 is LNHNV and CDR2 is YYDKDF in the germline V gene (reference sequence). V was cut by 4 bases and J by 3 bases, with 7 bases left in between. CDR3 size: 12 residues. The CDR3 DNA sequence: TGTGCCACCAGCAAAGCGGGCTACGAGCAGTACTTC. Translated, it gives CATSKAGYEQYF.

This chain links TRBV10-3 with TRBJ1-1, with a tentative D call TRBD1 (6 bases). V shed 10 bases and J shed 3 bases, with 9 bases lying between them. Germline-derived CDR1 and CDR2 are ENHRY and SYGVKD. The CDR3 contains 11 residues. The DNA for the CDR3 is TGTGCCAGCGGACAGTACACTGAAGCTTTCTTT. Its protein is CASGQYTEAFF.

A remark on this clone: Relative to the germline gene, one junction end is altered; a read error may explain this. CDR3 DNA sequence: TGTGCTAGCAGCTTGGGGGGCACAGATACGCAGTATTTT. Translated: CASSLGGTDTQYF. This chain links TRBV7-7 with TRBJ2-3; D assignment may be TRBD1 or TRBD2 (5 bases each). Looked up from germline, CDR1 is SSHAT and CDR2 is FNYEAQ (reference sequence). CDR3 length: 13 amino acids.

The gene calls are TRBV10-2 and TRBJ2-5; D is unresolved. V was clipped by 7 bases and J by 0 bases, with 3 bases between them. Germline CDR1 is WSHSY and CDR2 is SAAADI. This CDR3 region has 11 residues. The CDR3 loop reads CASKDQETQYF. CDR3 nucleotide sequence: TGCGCCAGCAAGGACCAAGAGACCCAGTACTTC.

CDR3: CASSDRRPTGTGVPESLEAFF. CDR3 sequence (DNA): TGCGCCAGCAGTGATCGTCGCCCTACCGGGACAGGGGTTCCGGAAAGTCTTGAAGCTTTCTTT. V and J are TRBV10-1 and TRBJ1-1, with 10 positions matching TRBD1. J gave up 7 bases and V 3 bases, and 26 bases lay outside the gene matches. The CDR3 spans 21 residues. Germline CDR1 is WNHNN and CDR2 is SYGVQD (reference sequence).

The chain employs TRBV27 and TRBJ2-7; 7 nucleotides agree with TRBD2. After removal of 0 bases from V and 2 bases from J, the junction contained 1 base not matched to a gene. The CDR3 is made up of 14 amino acids. Per germline, CDR1 MNHEY and CDR2 SMNVEV (reference sequence). The CDR3 nucleotides read TGTGCCAGCAGTTTATCGGCGGGAGCCTACGAGCAGTACTTC. Its translation: CASSLSAGAYEQYF.

V gene TRBV5-5 combines with J gene TRBJ2-5, with D perhaps TRBD1 or TRBD2 (5 bases each). This CDR3 region has 14 residues. With 2 bases removed from V and 1 base from J, the gap between germline ends came to 9 bases. CDR1 and CDR2 from the germline V gene are SGHKS and YYEKEE (reference sequence). The CDR3 DNA sequence: TGTGCCAGCAGCTTCGGGACGGCCCAAGAGACCCAGTACTTC. Its protein is CASSFGTAQETQYF.

The genes are TRBV18 and TRBJ1-3; perhaps TRBD1 as D (5 bases). The CDR3 extends over 15 amino acids. Per the germline V gene, CDR1 is KGHSH and CDR2 is LQKENI. Trimming removed 6 bases from V and 0 bases from J, with 12 bases in between. CDR3 protein: CASSPAGLSGNTIYF. The CDR3 nucleotides read TGTGCCAGCTCTCCCGCAGGGCTCTCTGGAAACACCATATATTTT.

The genes are TRBV5-1 and TRBJ1-2, with D tentatively TRBD1 (5 bases). Deletions cut 0 bases from V and 0 bases from J, with 15 bases between. This CDR3 contains 17 residues. Germline V gives CDR1 SGHRS, CDR2 YFSETQ. The CDR3 DNA reads as TGCGCCAGCAGCTTGGTACCCCCCGGCAGGGCTAACTATGGCTACACCTTC. It encodes CASSLVPPGRANYGYTF.

This chain uses TRBV12-2 with TRBJ1-1; no check of the table's D call, TRBD1, against the DNA was made. TRBV12-2 is deemed a pseudogene. CDR3 length equals 16 residues. The CDR3 coding sequence is TGTGCAAGTCGTGTGGACCCCCAGGGCACGAACACTGAAGCTTTCTTT. Its translation is CASRVDPQGTNTEAFF.

This clone showed up just once. For the CDR3, the DNA is TGCGCCAGCAGCCCCAATCTGGGAGACGAGCAGTACTTC. This gives the protein CASSPNLGDEQYF. The chain uses TRBV5-1 and TRBJ2-7, with D possibly matching TRBD2 (5 bases). Germline lookup yields CDR1 SGHRS and CDR2 YFSETQ. This CDR3 contains 13 residues. V dropped 4 bases and J dropped 5 bases, with 13 bases sitting between them.

J is TRBJ2-3 and V is TRBV6-4; possible D gene TRBD1, 5 bases. The germline V and J ends were trimmed by 3 bases and 0 bases, with 7 bases remaining between them. Germline V gives CDR1 MRHNA, CDR2 SNTAGT. CDR3 length: 14 residues. CDR3 bases: TGTGCCAGCAGTGAACAGGAGAGCACAGATACGCAGTATTTT. Protein: CASSEQESTDTQYF.

This clone appeared a few times. The chain uses TRBV30 and TRBJ1-1; D is perhaps TRBD1 (5 bases). Germline values: CDR1 GTSNPN, CDR2 SVGIG (reference sequence). Trimming removed 1 base at V and 1 base at J, with 7 bases between. The CDR3 is made up of 13 amino acids. CDR3 residues: CAWSGQTNTEAFF. The DNA for the CDR3 is TGTGCCTGGAGTGGACAGACGAACACTGAAGCTTTCTTT. Based on the CDR3 plus reference TRBV30 and TRBJ1-1, the full variable domain is SQTIHQWPATLVQPVGSPLSLECTVEGTSNPNLYWYRQAAGRGLQLLFYSVGIGQISSEVPQNLSASRPQDRQFILSSKKLLLSDSGFYLCAWSGQTNTEAFFGQGTRLTVV.

V is TRBV18 and J is TRBJ1-1; 7 nucleotides agree with TRBD1. This CDR3 is 15 amino acids long. With 6 bases clipped from V and 3 bases from J, the junction kept 10 bases outside the gene matches. The V gene's germline CDR1 is KGHSH and CDR2 LQKENI. CDR3: CASSTSTGKDTEAFF. CDR3 coding DNA: TGTGCCAGCTCCACATCGACAGGGAAAGACACTGAAGCTTTCTTT.

The gene calls are TRBV28 and TRBJ1-1, with unresolved D. This CDR3 spans 11 amino acids. V dropped 2 bases and J dropped 6 bases, with 4 bases sitting between them. Per germline, CDR1 MDHEN and CDR2 SYDVKM. The DNA of the CDR3 is TGTGCCAGCAGTTTAGGATCTGAAGCTTTCTTT. Translated, it gives CASSLGSEAFF.

The chain recombines TRBV5-1 with TRBJ2-5; the D call may be TRBD1 or TRBD2 (6 bases each). The CDR3 contains 13 residues. In germline, CDR1 is SGHRS, CDR2 YFSETQ. V dropped 4 bases and J dropped 5 bases, with 12 bases sitting between them. The CDR3 DNA follows: TGCGCCAGCAGCGAGGGGGAGGAGGAGACCCAGTACTTC. Translating it yields CASSEGEEETQYF.

The rearrangement joins TRBV5-1 to TRBJ2-1, with 9 bases identical to TRBD1. The CDR3 has 16 amino acids. The V gene's germline CDR1 is SGHRS and CDR2 YFSETQ. V dropped 4 bases and J dropped 0; count of bases not matched to a gene: 5. CDR3: CASSKGTGNSYNEQFF. The CDR3 DNA reads as TGCGCCAGCAGCAAGGGGACAGGGAACTCCTACAATGAGCAGTTCTTC.

This chain connects TRBV11-3 to TRBJ2-1; the D is unclear. The V end lost 0 bases, the J end lost 4 bases, and 10 bases lay between the germline ends. CDR1 and CDR2 from the germline V gene are SGHNT and YENEEA. CDR3 size: 15 residues. This chain's CDR3 is CASSLEAEGYNEQFF. The CDR3 DNA is TGTGCCAGCAGCTTAGAGGCGGAAGGTTACAATGAGCAGTTCTTC.

The table lists this clone with a count of one. The gene calls are TRBV6-1 and TRBJ1-2, with D hard to call. The CDR3 is 13 residues long. Germline loops: CDR1 MNHNS, CDR2 SASEGT. V dropped 7 bases and J dropped 3 bases, with 12 bases sitting between them. CDR3 amino acids: CASKGLGDYGYTF. DNA for the CDR3: TGTGCCAGCAAGGGCCTTGGGGACTATGGCTACACCTTC.

V gene TRBV10-3 combines with J gene TRBJ1-6; no definite D call. Trimming pared 0 bases from V and 9 bases from J, leaving 15 bases between. The CDR3 length is 16 residues. Germline assignment: CDR1 ENHRY and CDR2 SYGVKD. CDR3 DNA sequence: TGTGCCATCAGTGAGTCGAACAACCTCGGAGGTTCACCCCTCCACTTT. It translates to CAISESNNLGGSPLHF.